This TCR beta chain comes out of a study of blood T cell repertoires in COVID-19. Study summary: T cells, B-cell-depleted T cells, or PBMCs supplied cDNA or gDNA.

In terms of age and location, participants ranged from roughly 18 to 90 years and lived in about two dozen US areas. Participants had their cohort set by participant-reported clinical history. Per the germline V gene, CDR1 is MNHEY and CDR2 is SMNVEV (reference sequence). V dropped 5 bases and J dropped 5 bases, with 13 bases sitting between them. This CDR3 is built from 13 residues. How the authors handled the data: Scientists estimated how many nucleated cells there were by amplifying reference gene primers. Produced via immunoSEQ multiplex PCR; TCRdb's table is partial and in-frame only. V, J and clone size were drawn from that table, and D and trimming were deduced from the DNA. The data show roughly 68,000 clones, with more than 75% seen just once and around 9.1% held by the top ten.

The rearrangement uses TRBV27 and TRBJ2-7; perhaps TRBD1 as D (6 bases). Sequencing was carried out using PBMCs or T cells enriched from blood (not recorded which). This clonotype was obtained from a woman aged 40 to 50 who had recovered from COVID-19. CDR3 sequence reads: CASSPVRTDEQYF. In DNA form, the CDR3 reads TGTGCCAGCAGTCCTGTTCGGACAGACGAGCAGTACTTC.